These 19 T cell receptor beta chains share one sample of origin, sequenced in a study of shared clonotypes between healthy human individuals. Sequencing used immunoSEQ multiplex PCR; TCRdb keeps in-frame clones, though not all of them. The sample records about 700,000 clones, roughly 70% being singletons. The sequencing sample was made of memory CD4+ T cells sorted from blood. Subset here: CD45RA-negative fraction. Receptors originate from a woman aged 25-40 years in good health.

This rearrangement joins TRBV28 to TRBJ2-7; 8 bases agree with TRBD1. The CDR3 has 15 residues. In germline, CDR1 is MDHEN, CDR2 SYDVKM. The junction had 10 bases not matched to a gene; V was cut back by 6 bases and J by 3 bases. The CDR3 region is CASRAGTGLGYEQYF. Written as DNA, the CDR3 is TGTGCCAGCAGAGCAGGGACAGGCCTAGGCTACGAGCAGTACTTC.

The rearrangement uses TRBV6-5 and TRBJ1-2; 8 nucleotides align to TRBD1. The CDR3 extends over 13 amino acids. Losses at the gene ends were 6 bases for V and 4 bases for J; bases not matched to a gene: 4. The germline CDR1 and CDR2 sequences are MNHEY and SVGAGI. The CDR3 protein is CASRTGGGYGYTF. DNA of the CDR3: TGTGCCAGCAGAACAGGGGGAGGCTATGGCTACACCTTC.

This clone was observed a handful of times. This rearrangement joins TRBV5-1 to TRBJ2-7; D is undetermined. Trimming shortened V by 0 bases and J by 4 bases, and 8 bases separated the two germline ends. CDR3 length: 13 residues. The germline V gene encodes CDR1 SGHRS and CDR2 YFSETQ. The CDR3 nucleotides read TGCGCCAGCAGCTTGGCCCTGAGATACGAGCAGTACTTC. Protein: CASSLALRYEQYF.

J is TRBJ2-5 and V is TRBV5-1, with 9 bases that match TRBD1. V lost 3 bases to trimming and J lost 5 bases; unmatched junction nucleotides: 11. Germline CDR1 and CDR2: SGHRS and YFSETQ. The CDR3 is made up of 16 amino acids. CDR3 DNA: TGCGCCAGCAGCTCGGTCCCTGGGACAGGGCGGGAGACCCAGTACTTC. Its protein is CASSSVPGTGRETQYF.

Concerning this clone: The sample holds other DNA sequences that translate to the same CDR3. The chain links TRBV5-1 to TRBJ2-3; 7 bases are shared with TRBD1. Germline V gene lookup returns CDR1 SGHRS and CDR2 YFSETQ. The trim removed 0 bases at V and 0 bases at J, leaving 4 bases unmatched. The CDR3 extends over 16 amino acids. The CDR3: CASSLVRDSSTDTQYF. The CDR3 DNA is TGCGCCAGCAGCTTGGTCCGGGACAGTAGCACAGATACGCAGTATTTT.

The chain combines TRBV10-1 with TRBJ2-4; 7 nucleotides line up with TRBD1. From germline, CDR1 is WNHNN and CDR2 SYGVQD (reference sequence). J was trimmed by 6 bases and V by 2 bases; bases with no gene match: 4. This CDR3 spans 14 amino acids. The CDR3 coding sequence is TGCGCCAGCAGTGAGGGGCAGGGGGTAAACATTCAGTACTTC. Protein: CASSEGQGVNIQYF.

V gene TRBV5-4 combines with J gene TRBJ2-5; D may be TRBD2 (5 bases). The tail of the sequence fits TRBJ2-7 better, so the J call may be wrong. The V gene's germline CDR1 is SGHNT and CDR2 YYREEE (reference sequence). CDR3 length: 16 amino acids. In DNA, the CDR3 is TGTGCCAGCAGCCGAGGACTTTCAGCGGCCTACTACGAGCAGTACTTC. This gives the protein CASSRGLSAAYYEQYF.

The CDR3 loop reads CASSPGQGAAEQYF. CDR3 nucleotides: TGTGCCAGCTCACCGGGACAGGGGGCGGCCGAGCAGTACTTC. J is TRBJ2-7 and V is TRBV18, with TRBD1 identical over 12 bases. Germline trimming cut 3 bases from V and 6 bases from J; bases unmatched to any gene: 3. The CDR3 length is 14 residues. The germline CDR1 and CDR2 sequences are KGHSH and LQKENI.

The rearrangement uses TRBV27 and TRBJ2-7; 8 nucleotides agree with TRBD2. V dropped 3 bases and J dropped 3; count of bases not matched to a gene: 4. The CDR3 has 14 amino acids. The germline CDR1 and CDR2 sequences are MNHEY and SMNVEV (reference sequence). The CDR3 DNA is TGTGCCAGCAGTTTGCGGGGGGAGAACTACGAGCAGTACTTC. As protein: CASSLRGENYEQYF.

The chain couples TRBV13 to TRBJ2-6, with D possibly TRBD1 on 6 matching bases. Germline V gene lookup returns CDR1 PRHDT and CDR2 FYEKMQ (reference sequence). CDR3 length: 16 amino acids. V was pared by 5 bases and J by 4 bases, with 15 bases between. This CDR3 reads CASSLQGSAGANVLTF. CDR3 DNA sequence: TGTGCCAGCAGCCTACAGGGTTCGGCCGGGGCCAACGTCCTGACTTTC. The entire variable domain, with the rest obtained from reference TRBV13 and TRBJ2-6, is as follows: AAGVIQSPRHLIKEKRETATLKCYPIPRHDTVYWYQQGPGQDPQFLISFYEKMQSDKGSIPDRFSAQQFSDYHSELNMSSLELGDSALYFCASSLQGSAGANVLTFGAGSRLTVL.

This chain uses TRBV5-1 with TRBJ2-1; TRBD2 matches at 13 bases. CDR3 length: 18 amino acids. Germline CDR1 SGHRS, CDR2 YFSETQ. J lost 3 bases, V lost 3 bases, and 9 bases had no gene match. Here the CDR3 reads CASSSTGLAGVGYNEQFF. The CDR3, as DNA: TGCGCCAGCAGCTCCACTGGACTAGCGGGAGTTGGCTACAATGAGCAGTTCTTC.

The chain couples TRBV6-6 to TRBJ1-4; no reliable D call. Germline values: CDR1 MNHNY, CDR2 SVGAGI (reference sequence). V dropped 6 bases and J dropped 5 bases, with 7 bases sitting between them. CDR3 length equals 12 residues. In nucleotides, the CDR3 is TGTGCCAGCAGCGGTTCCAATGAAAAACTGTTTTTT. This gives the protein CASSGSNEKLFF.

Written as DNA, the CDR3 is TGTGCCAGCAGTTACGGTGACAGGCGGAACACTGAAGCTTTCTTT. The encoded protein is CASSYGDRRNTEAFF. The chain uses TRBV6-5 and TRBJ1-1; perhaps TRBD1 as D (6 bases). Germline values: CDR1 MNHEY, CDR2 SVGAGI. V shed 2 bases and J shed 1 base, with 11 bases lying between them. The CDR3 runs 15 residues.

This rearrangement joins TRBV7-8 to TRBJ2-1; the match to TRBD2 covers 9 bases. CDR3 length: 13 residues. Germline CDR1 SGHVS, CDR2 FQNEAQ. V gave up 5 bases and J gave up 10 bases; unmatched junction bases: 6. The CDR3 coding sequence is TGTGCCAGCAGCAGAGTCCTAGCGGGGGAGCAGTTCTTC. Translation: CASSRVLAGEQFF.

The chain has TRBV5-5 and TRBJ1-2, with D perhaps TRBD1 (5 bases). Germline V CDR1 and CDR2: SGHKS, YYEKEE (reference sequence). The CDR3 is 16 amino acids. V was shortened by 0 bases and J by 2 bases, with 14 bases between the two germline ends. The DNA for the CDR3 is TGTGCCAGCAGCTTGGGTCCTGAAGGGGCAAACTATGGCTACACCTTC. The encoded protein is CASSLGPEGANYGYTF.

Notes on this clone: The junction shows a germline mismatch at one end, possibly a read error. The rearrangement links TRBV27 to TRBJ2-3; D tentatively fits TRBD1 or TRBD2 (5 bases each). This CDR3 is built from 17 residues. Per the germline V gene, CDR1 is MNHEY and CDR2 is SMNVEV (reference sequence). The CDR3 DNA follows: TGTGCCAGCAGTCTATCCGGGGCATTGGGGGACACAGATACGCAGTATTTT. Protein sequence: CASSLSGALGDTDTQYF.

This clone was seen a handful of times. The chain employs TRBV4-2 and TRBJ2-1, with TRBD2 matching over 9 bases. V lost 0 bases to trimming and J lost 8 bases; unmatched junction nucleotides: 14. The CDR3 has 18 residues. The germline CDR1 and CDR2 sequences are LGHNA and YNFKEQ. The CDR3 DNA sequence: TGTGCCAGCAGCCAAGATCGACGGGCGGGAGGGCCAATCGATGAGCAGTTCTTC. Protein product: CASSQDRRAGGPIDEQFF.

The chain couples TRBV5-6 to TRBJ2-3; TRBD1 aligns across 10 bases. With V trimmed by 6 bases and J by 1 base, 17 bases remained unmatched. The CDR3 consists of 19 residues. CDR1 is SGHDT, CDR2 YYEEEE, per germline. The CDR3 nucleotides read TGTGCCAGCACCCGGTACCTGATTCCCGGGACAGGGGGCACAGATACGCAGTATTTT. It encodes CASTRYLIPGTGGTDTQYF. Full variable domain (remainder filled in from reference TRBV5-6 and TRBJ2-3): DAGVTQSPTHLIKTRGQQVTLRCSPKSGHDTVSWYQQALGQGPQFIFQYYEEEERQRGNFPDRFSGHQFPNYSSELNVNALLLGDSALYLCASTRYLIPGTGGTDTQYFGPGTRLTVL.

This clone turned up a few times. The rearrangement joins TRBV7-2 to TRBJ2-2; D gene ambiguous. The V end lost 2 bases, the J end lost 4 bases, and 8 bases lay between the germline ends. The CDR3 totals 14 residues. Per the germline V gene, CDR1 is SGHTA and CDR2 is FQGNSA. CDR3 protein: CASSLFLGTGELFF. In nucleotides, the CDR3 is TGTGCCAGCAGCTTATTTTTGGGCACCGGGGAGCTGTTTTTT.